The 21 T cell receptor beta chains presented below share a single source sample, sequenced in a study of radiation and T cells in renal cell carcinoma. Sequenced by immunoSEQ multiplex PCR; TCRdb stores in-frame clones only, minus some. The repertoire holds approximately 110,000 clones, with about four fifths as singletons. Time point denoted: baseline pretreatment blood. The treatment is: 15 Gy SBRT to primary tumor, nephrectomy 4 weeks later. This specimen was blood, taken from a patient whose treatment included radiotherapy and nephrectomy. All receptors derive from a woman aged 60 to 75 with renal cell carcinoma.

The gene calls are TRBV10-2 and TRBJ1-1; TRBD1 aligns across 11 bases. The CDR3 spans 14 residues. The germline V gene encodes CDR1 WSHSY and CDR2 SAAADI. Trimming cost V 6 bases and J 7 bases; bases outside gene matches: 7. CDR3 residues: CASRGTGGFGEAFF. For the CDR3, the DNA is TGCGCCAGCAGAGGGACAGGGGGGTTTGGTGAAGCTTTCTTT.

This CDR3 reads CASSPGHQETQYF. As DNA, the CDR3 is TGTGCCAGCTCACCAGGACACCAAGAGACCCAGTACTTC. V usage is TRBV18 and J usage is TRBJ2-5; D is ambiguous. The CDR3 runs 13 residues. Per germline, CDR1 KGHSH and CDR2 LQKENI. V was shortened by 2 bases and J by 0 bases, with 4 bases between the two germline ends. The variable domain in full, completed from reference TRBV18 and TRBJ2-5, reads NAGVMQNPRHLVRRRGQEARLRCSPMKGHSHVYWYRQLPEEGLKFMVYLQKENIIDESGMPKERFSAEFPKEGPSILRIQQVVRGDSAAYFCASSPGHQETQYFGPGTRLLVL.

The V gene is TRBV5-1, the J gene TRBJ1-1; D is uncertain. V lost 0 bases, J lost 0 bases, and 9 bases lay in between. CDR1 and CDR2 from the germline V gene are SGHRS and YFSETQ. The length of the CDR3 is 15 residues. The CDR3 sequence: CASSLVVSVNTEAFF. The CDR3 region has the DNA TGCGCCAGCAGCTTGGTAGTGTCAGTGAACACTGAAGCTTTCTTT.

The chain is built from TRBV6-1 and TRBJ2-7, with D unresolved. V was clipped by 8 bases and J by 0 bases, with 8 bases between them. The CDR3 is made up of 12 amino acids. Germline V gene sequence: CDR1 MNHNS, CDR2 SASEGT. CDR3 bases: TGTGCCAGCGCGCCTTTCTCCTACGAGCAGTACTTC. Translation gives CASAPFSYEQYF.

This chain uses TRBV7-9 with TRBJ2-1; D remains unclear. Trimming shortened V by 0 bases and J by 6 bases, and 6 bases separated the two germline ends. Germline lookup yields CDR1 SEHNR and CDR2 FQNEAQ (reference sequence). The CDR3 runs to 13 residues. The DNA for the CDR3 is TGTGCCAGCAGCTTAGCTGCTAGCAATGAGCAGTTCTTC. It translates to CASSLAASNEQFF. The full variable domain, its missing parts supplied by reference TRBV7-9 and TRBJ2-1, is DTGVSQNPRHKITKRGQNVTFRCDPISEHNRLYWYRQTLGQGPEFLTYFQNEAQLEKSRLLSDRFSAERPKGSFSTLEIQRTEQGDSAMYLCASSLAASNEQFFGPGTRLTVL.

This sequence joins TRBV27 and TRBJ2-7, with 11 bases fitting TRBD2. J was trimmed by 4 bases and V by 7 bases; bases with no gene match: 21. Germline CDR1 reads MNHEY; CDR2 reads SMNVEV (reference sequence). The CDR3 has 19 amino acids. Here the CDR3 DNA reads TGTGCCAGCACCCGAACCGGGACTAGCGGAACCCGCGGCCCTTACGAGCAGTACTTC. Encoded protein: CASTRTGTSGTRGPYEQYF.

The chain combines TRBV19 with TRBJ1-5; D is perhaps TRBD1 (5 bases). Germline-derived CDR1 and CDR2 are LNHDA and SQIVND (reference sequence). The CDR3 has 14 amino acids. V dropped 6 bases and J dropped 12 bases, with 21 bases sitting between them. CDR3 sequence: CASRTGTLLMDQHF. The CDR3 bases are TGTGCCAGTAGGACCGGGACCTTATTAATGGACCAGCATTTT.

The rearrangement uses TRBV6-5 and TRBJ1-1; D may be TRBD1 (5 bases). CDR3 length equals 14 residues. Germline CDR1 and CDR2: MNHEY and SVGAGI. V was trimmed by 3 bases and J by 1 base, leaving 9 bases between them. The CDR3 region is CASSYDSGNTEAFF. The CDR3 DNA follows: TGTGCCAGCAGTTATGACAGTGGGAACACTGAAGCTTTCTTT.

V is TRBV25-1 and J is TRBJ2-2; D gene ambiguous. The CDR3 extends over 14 amino acids. In germline, CDR1 is MGHDK, CDR2 SYGVNS. V lost 6 bases and J lost 3, with 11 bases in between. The CDR3 loop is CASRGDFDTGELFF. CDR3 DNA sequence: TGTGCCAGCAGAGGAGATTTTGACACCGGGGAGCTGTTTTTT.

This clone occurred once. This chain links TRBV5-8 with TRBJ1-1; D remains ambiguous. Trimming pared 0 bases from V and 2 bases from J, leaving 14 bases between. This CDR3 spans 16 amino acids. Germline V CDR1 and CDR2: SGHTS, YDEGEE. This CDR3 reads CASSLEFGRLNTEAFF. For the CDR3, the DNA is TGTGCCAGCAGCTTGGAGTTCGGCAGACTAAACACTGAAGCTTTCTTT. Filled out from reference TRBV5-8 and TRBJ1-1, the complete variable domain reads EAGVTQSPTHLIKTRGQQATLRCSPISGHTSVYWYQQALGLGLQFLLWYDEGEERNRGNFPPRFSGRQFPNYSSELNVNALELEDSALYLCASSLEFGRLNTEAFFGQGTRLTVV.

A word on this clone: One end of the junction fails to match germline, which may point to a read error. The J gene is TRBJ1-4, the V gene TRBV7-7; possible D gene TRBD1, 6 bases. This CDR3 contains 17 residues. Germline values: CDR1 SSHAT, CDR2 FNYEAQ (reference sequence). The CDR3 here is CASSLVYRGGGLSGLFF. The CDR3 region has the DNA TGTGCTAGCAGCTTAGTTTACAGAGGGGGGGGACTAAGCGGACTGTTTTTT.

Comments on this clone: The sample holds other DNA sequences that translate to the same CDR3. The chain links TRBV28 to TRBJ1-1; 8 positions agree with TRBD1. With 6 bases clipped from V and 2 bases from J, the junction kept 5 bases outside the gene matches. Germline V gives CDR1 MDHEN, CDR2 SYDVKM. The CDR3 length is 14 residues. As DNA, the CDR3 is TGTGCCAGCAGGCCCACAGGGGGTAACACTGAAGCTTTCTTT. Protein: CASRPTGGNTEAFF.

In this sample, this clone turned up a few times. The chain carries TRBV27 and TRBJ2-7, with D perhaps assigned TRBD1 or TRBD2 (5 bases each). Germline V lookup: CDR1 MNHEY, CDR2 SMNVEV (reference sequence). The CDR3 consists of 14 residues. V lost 6 bases and J lost 7, with 19 bases in between. The CDR3 spells CASSPFSGRWEQYF. Written as DNA, the CDR3 is TGTGCCAGCAGCCCCTTTTCAGGGAGATGGGAGCAGTACTTC.

This clone appeared once. The chain recombines TRBV10-1 with TRBJ2-7; 9 bases agree with TRBD1. The CDR3 totals 18 residues. Germline loops: CDR1 WNHNN, CDR2 SYGVQD (reference sequence). V was pared by 0 bases and J by 3 bases, with 12 bases of the junction left unmatched. CDR3 DNA sequence: TGCGCCAGCAGTGAGTCGACGAAAGGACAGGGGCCTCGCTACGAGCAGTACTTC. Its protein product is CASSESTKGQGPRYEQYF.

This clone is a singleton in its sample. The chain joins TRBV5-1 to TRBJ2-7; D is perhaps TRBD2 (6 bases). The germline V gene has CDR1 SGHRS and CDR2 YFSETQ. V was cut by 0 bases and J by 2 bases, with 15 bases left in between. The length of the CDR3 is 16 residues. The CDR3 reads CASSLADSGLAYEQYF. The CDR3 nucleotides are TGCGCCAGCAGCTTGGCCGACAGCGGGCTCGCCTACGAGCAGTACTTC.

The chain couples TRBV5-6 to TRBJ1-5; 10 nucleotides line up with TRBD1. After removal of 0 bases from V and 6 bases from J, the junction contained 0 bases not matched to a gene. This CDR3 contains 14 residues. Germline CDR1 SGHDT, CDR2 YYEEEE. CDR3 coding DNA: TGTGCCAGCAGCTTGGGGACAGGGGGTCAGCCCCAGCATTTT. Translating it yields CASSLGTGGQPQHF.

DNA of the CDR3: TGTGCCAGCAGCAAAGACTTAGCAGATACGCAGTATTTT. Its protein is CASSKDLADTQYF. The genes are TRBV21-1 and TRBJ2-3; TRBD2 reflects the table's D call only, with no check against the DNA. TRBV21-1 has pseudogene status. The length of the CDR3 is 13 residues.

The J gene is TRBJ2-2, the V gene TRBV29-1; D unresolved. Germline values: CDR1 SQVTM, CDR2 ANQGSEA. The CDR3 runs 13 residues. Trimming shortened V by 7 bases and J by 6 bases, and 15 bases separated the two germline ends. The CDR3 region is CSASESSAGELFF. Here the CDR3 DNA reads TGCAGCGCTTCGGAGTCCAGTGCCGGGGAGCTGTTTTTT.

This clone was recorded a few times. The chain is built from TRBV9 and TRBJ1-1; the D gene is possibly TRBD1 (6 bases). This CDR3 spans 15 amino acids. CDR1 is SGDLS, CDR2 YYNGEE, per germline. Trimming pared 3 bases from V and 1 base from J, leaving 13 bases between. The CDR3 region has the DNA TGTGCCAGCAGCGCACAGGGTCGGGGGAACACTGAAGCTTTCTTT. The encoded protein is CASSAQGRGNTEAFF.

This clone was seen once. The chain joins TRBV7-9 to TRBJ2-7; 10 bases are shared with TRBD1. CDR3 length: 16 residues. Germline V lookup: CDR1 SEHNR, CDR2 FQNEAQ (reference sequence). Trimming took 4 bases from V and 6 from J; bases not matched to a gene: 12. The CDR3 bases are TGTGCCAGCAGCTATCGGGACAGGGGCCCATATCCCGAGCAGTACTTC. Translated, it gives CASSYRDRGPYPEQYF.

This clone was detected only a few times. The chain is built from TRBV7-3 and TRBJ2-6; D may be TRBD2 (6 bases). The CDR3 loop spans 15 amino acids. Germline assignment: CDR1 SGHTA and CDR2 FQGTGA. V dropped 8 bases and J dropped 3 bases, with 14 bases sitting between them. The CDR3 coding sequence is TGTGCCAGCGGCGATCCGGGACTTGGGGCCAACGTCCTGACTTTC. This translates into CASGDPGLGANVLTF.